The 30 T cell receptor beta chains reported below all come from one sample, sequenced in a study of T cell repertoires in cytomegalovirus infection. One entry per CDR3 protein results from TCRdb running MiXCR on the reads. The data contain 45,000 to 60,000 distinct CDR3 sequences, 20% to 25% of them singletons. No antigens are known for them. Material: CD8+ T cells from cultured PBMCs, obtained from culture after CMV antigen stimulation. The origin of the receptors is a human donor in good health (CMV status not recorded). Some clones in this sample may be carry-over from other donors' samples.

V is TRBV4-3 and J is TRBJ2-7, with 7 bases lining up with TRBD1. Trimming cost V 2 bases and J 4 bases; bases outside gene matches: 11. The CDR3 is made up of 16 amino acids. Looked up from germline, CDR1 is LGHNA and CDR2 is YSLEER. The CDR3 sequence: CASSQSMATGYYEQYF. The CDR3 DNA reads TGCGCCAGCAGCCAAAGTATGGCGACAGGGTATTACGAGCAGTACTTC.

This clonotype occurred a few times. V is TRBV7-3 and J is TRBJ2-1; D call uncertain. CDR1 and CDR2 (germline): SGHTA, FQGTGA. The CDR3 loop spans 13 amino acids. Trimming left V 5 bases short and J 4 bases short, with 9 bases between. The CDR3 is CASSTRPYNEQFF. Here the CDR3 DNA reads TGTGCCAGCAGCACCCGACCATACAATGAGCAGTTCTTC.

This clonotype was observed a single time. The V call is TRBV7-9, the J call TRBJ2-7, with D possibly being TRBD2 (5 bases). V shed 5 bases and J shed 4 bases, with 9 bases lying between them. Germline V gene sequence: CDR1 SEHNR, CDR2 FQNEAQ (reference sequence). CDR3 length: 12 amino acids. The CDR3 sequence is CASSRDGYEQYF. The CDR3 DNA sequence: TGTGCCAGCAGCCGGGATGGATACGAGCAGTACTTC.

The table lists this clonotype with a few counts. The V and J genes are TRBV18 and TRBJ2-7; 8 positions agree with TRBD1. CDR3 length: 14 amino acids. Germline V lookup: CDR1 KGHSH, CDR2 LQKENI. J was trimmed by 2 bases and V by 6 bases; bases with no gene match: 6. This chain's CDR3 is CASSGGQVPYEQYF. In nucleotides, the CDR3 is TGTGCCAGCTCTGGGGGACAGGTACCCTACGAGCAGTACTTC.

This sequence joins TRBV6-1 and TRBJ1-2; 7 bases are shared with TRBD1. V shed 0 bases, J shed 1 base, and the junction held 5 bases outside the gene matches. The CDR3 is 16 residues long. Germline V CDR1 and CDR2: MNHNS, SASEGT. CDR3 DNA: TGTGCCAGCAGTGAAGCGGGGGACAGCCATAACTATGGCTACACCTTC. Protein sequence: CASSEAGDSHNYGYTF.

The chain links TRBV6-2 or TRBV6-3 to TRBJ2-7, with TRBD2 matching over 8 bases. With 8 bases clipped from V and 2 bases from J, the junction kept 11 bases outside the gene matches. The CDR3 has 15 amino acids. Germline values: CDR1 MNHEY, CDR2 SVGEGT. DNA of the CDR3: TGTGCCAGCTTAACGGGCGTCGGGAGGGCCTACGAGCAGTACTTC. Translated, it gives CASLTGVGRAYEQYF.

This clonotype appeared many times. The J gene is TRBJ2-1, the V gene TRBV6-1, with D unresolved. The V and J ends lost 7 bases and 4 bases respectively, with 11 bases between them. Germline-derived CDR1 and CDR2 are MNHNS and SASEGT. This CDR3 comprises 13 residues. Written as DNA, the CDR3 is TGTGCCAGCACGGGTCGCTGGTACAATGAGCAGTTCTTC. Translating gives CASTGRWYNEQFF.

This clonotype was seen many times. The chain combines TRBV7-3 with TRBJ1-1; D not resolved. Trimming took off 2 bases at V and 2 bases at J, with 6 bases between the two ends. The germline gives CDR1 SGHTA, CDR2 FQGTGA. The CDR3 consists of 13 residues. CDR3 nucleotides: TGTGCCAGCAGCTTATGGGCCAACACTGAAGCTTTCTTT. This sequence encodes CASSLWANTEAFF.

This clonotype appeared a few times. V and J are TRBV7-8 and TRBJ1-1; D possibly corresponds to TRBD1 (6 bases). Per the germline V gene, CDR1 is SGHVS and CDR2 is FQNEAQ. V shed 5 bases and J shed 1 base, with 23 bases lying between them. The CDR3 sequence is 18 residues long. This chain's CDR3 is CASSAHLQGWSGNTEAFF. CDR3 nucleotide sequence: TGTGCCAGCAGCGCCCACCTACAGGGATGGAGCGGGAACACTGAAGCTTTCTTT.

This clonotype was observed a few times. The chain has TRBV5-6 and TRBJ2-3; perhaps TRBD1 as D (6 bases). V was pared by 3 bases and J by 7 bases, with 15 bases between. This CDR3 region has 14 residues. The germline gives CDR1 SGHDT, CDR2 YYEEEE. CDR3 bases: TGTGCCAGCAGCTCCCGGGACATATCGAATACGCAGTATTTT. It encodes CASSSRDISNTQYF.

This clonotype showed up just a few times. The CDR3: CASSLAGTGNTIYF. DNA for the CDR3: TGTGCCAGCAGCTTAGCCGGGACAGGAAACACCATATATTTT. This sequence joins TRBV7-2 and TRBJ1-3, with D possibly matching TRBD1 (6 bases). Germline loops: CDR1 SGHTA, CDR2 FQGNSA. This CDR3 has 14 residues. Trimming removed 0 bases at V and 4 bases at J, with 7 bases between.

The genes are TRBV5-1 and TRBJ2-1; no clear D gene. Germline-derived CDR1 and CDR2 are SGHRS and YFSETQ. This CDR3 is 14 amino acids long. Deletions cut 0 bases from V and 10 bases from J, with 14 bases between. The chain's CDR3 is CASSLGDRHEEQFF. The DNA for the CDR3 is TGCGCCAGCAGCTTGGGGGATCGACATGAAGAGCAGTTCTTC.

The CDR3 coding sequence is TGTGCCACCAGCAGAGACACCGGGACAGGGTCTGTCGAGCAGTACTTC. This translates into CATSRDTGTGSVEQYF. The rearrangement joins TRBV15 to TRBJ2-7, with 9 positions matching TRBD1. The J segment lost 6 bases and the V segment lost 0 bases, leaving 9 bases of the junction unmatched. Germline V gene data show CDR1 as LNHNV and CDR2 as YYDKDF (reference sequence). The CDR3 is made up of 16 amino acids.

The chain combines TRBV6-6 with TRBJ1-2, with 7 bases aligning to TRBD1. Trimming took 4 bases from V and 8 from J; bases not matched to a gene: 7. Germline V gene data show CDR1 as MNHNY and CDR2 as SVGAGI (reference sequence). CDR3 size: 13 residues. CDR3 amino acids: CASSSGGLWGYTF. CDR3 DNA: TGTGCCAGCAGTTCAGGGGGTCTTTGGGGCTACACCTTC.

The chain joins TRBV6-2 or TRBV6-3 to TRBJ2-7; possibly TRBD1 or TRBD2 for D (5 bases each). The CDR3 length is 15 residues. Between the trimmed V and J ends, which lost 2 bases and 4 bases, there was a span of 15 bases. Germline V lookup: CDR1 MNHEY, CDR2 SVGEGT. As DNA, the CDR3 is TGTGCCAGCAGTTACCCCCGGGACCCACCGTACGAGCAGTACTTC. Encoded protein: CASSYPRDPPYEQYF.

The chain employs TRBV27 and TRBJ1-1; tentatively, D is TRBD1 (5 bases). The CDR3 sequence is 15 residues long. Germline CDR1 MNHEY, CDR2 SMNVEV (reference sequence). The V end was cut by 0 bases, the J end by 5 bases, with 13 bases between. The CDR3 is CASSLSAGVGTEAFF. In DNA, the CDR3 is TGTGCCAGCAGTTTATCGGCGGGGGTTGGAACTGAAGCTTTCTTT.

The genes are TRBV27 and TRBJ2-3; no reliable D call. Trimming cost V 2 bases and J 1 base, with 1 base left between them. This CDR3 comprises 12 residues. CDR1 is MNHEY, CDR2 SMNVEV, per germline (reference sequence). Here the CDR3 DNA reads TGTGCCAGCAGTTTACGCACAGATACGCAGTATTTT. It specifies CASSLRTDTQYF.

This clonotype was counted a few times. V usage is TRBV12-3 or TRBV12-4 and J usage is TRBJ2-1; D remains unclear. This CDR3 has 15 amino acids. Trimming took off 3 bases at V and 0 bases at J, with 9 bases between the two ends. CDR3 DNA: TGTGCCAGCAGTTTTTTACAGAGCTCCTACAATGAGCAGTTCTTC. Translating gives CASSFLQSSYNEQFF.

The chain couples TRBV7-6 to TRBJ2-7; 10 bases align to TRBD2. CDR1 is SGHVS, CDR2 FNYEAQ, per germline. The V gene end was trimmed by 3 bases and the J gene end by 10 bases; junction bases not matched to a gene: 15. The CDR3 is 16 residues long. CDR3 sequence: CASSLDASGGPSVQYF. The CDR3 nucleotides read TGTGCCAGCAGCTTGGATGCTAGCGGGGGCCCTTCTGTACAGTACTTC.

This clonotype came up a few times. V gene TRBV6-5 combines with J gene TRBJ2-3, with TRBD1 identical over 8 bases. The CDR3 consists of 15 residues. Germline CDR1 reads MNHEY; CDR2 reads SVGAGI. J was trimmed by 3 bases and V by 4 bases; bases with no gene match: 6. In DNA form, the CDR3 reads TGTGCCAGCAGTTCCCCAGGGGGCCTAACAGATACGCAGTATTTT. Translated, it gives CASSSPGGLTDTQYF.

The CDR3 DNA is TGTGCCAGCAGCCCCGGGGACAGTACCTATAATTCACCCCTCCACTTT. Translated: CASSPGDSTYNSPLHF. The chain links TRBV7-8 to TRBJ1-6; 7 bases agree with TRBD1. The CDR3 spans 16 residues. From germline, CDR1 is SGHVS and CDR2 FQNEAQ. The V segment lost 5 bases and the J segment 2 bases; nucleotides outside the gene matches: 6.

The V gene is TRBV7-2, the J gene TRBJ2-3; D call uncertain. CDR1 and CDR2 from the germline V gene are SGHTA and FQGNSA. Between the trimmed V and J ends, which lost 1 base and 1 base, there was a span of 6 bases. The CDR3 totals 14 residues. CDR3 protein: CASSLVKGTDTQYF. The CDR3 DNA is TGTGCCAGCAGCTTAGTTAAGGGCACAGATACGCAGTATTTT.

This clonotype was observed a few times. The chain couples TRBV28 to TRBJ1-1; D is undetermined. The CDR3 runs to 14 residues. Germline loops: CDR1 MDHEN, CDR2 SYDVKM. The ends were cut back, 5 bases at V and 1 base at J, with 11 bases in the middle. The CDR3 region has the DNA TGTGCCAGCAGTAACCCTCCCCAGAACACTGAAGCTTTCTTT. This codes for CASSNPPQNTEAFF.

This clonotype showed up just a few times. The rearrangement links TRBV6-6 to TRBJ2-7; D could derive from TRBD1 or TRBD2 (5 bases each). Germline CDR1 and CDR2: MNHNY and SVGAGI (reference sequence). Trimming took 1 base from V and 6 from J, leaving 16 bases between them. The CDR3 consists of 15 residues. CDR3 region: CASSYFKSGQGEQYF. CDR3 sequence (DNA): TGTGCCAGCAGTTACTTTAAGTCGGGGCAAGGCGAGCAGTACTTC.

The chain couples TRBV7-6 to TRBJ1-6, with D maybe TRBD1 (6 bases). The CDR3 is 14 amino acids. The germline CDR1 and CDR2 sequences are SGHVS and FNYEAQ. Trimming stripped 5 bases from V and 7 bases from J, with 12 bases between. CDR3 nucleotides: TGTGCCAGCAGCAGAGGGGGTGGCAATTCACCCCTCCACTTT. Translating it yields CASSRGGGNSPLHF. The variable domain in full, with the rest retrieved from reference TRBV7-6 and TRBJ1-6, is GAGVSQSPRYKVTKRGQDVALRCDPISGHVSLYWYRQALGQGPEFLTYFNYEAQQDKSGLPNDRFSAERPEGSISTLTIQRTEQRDSAMYRCASSRGGGNSPLHFGNGTRLTVT.

This clonotype was detected only a few times. The chain has TRBV27 and TRBJ1-1; D not resolved. V was shortened by 10 bases and J by 4 bases, with 10 bases between the two germline ends. CDR1 and CDR2 (germline): MNHEY, SMNVEV (reference sequence). The CDR3 length is 11 residues. The CDR3 loop reads CATRRGTEAFF. CDR3 DNA: TGTGCCACCAGGCGTGGCACTGAAGCTTTCTTT.

This clonotype came up a few times. V usage is TRBV7-2 and J usage is TRBJ2-1; no clear D. The CDR3 runs 13 residues. Trimming left V 3 bases short and J 5 bases short, with 8 bases between. Germline V gene lookup returns CDR1 SGHTA and CDR2 FQGNSA. The CDR3 region has the DNA TGTGCCAGCAGCTTCACCGAAAACAATGAGCAGTTCTTC. It encodes CASSFTENNEQFF. Using reference TRBV7-2 and TRBJ2-1 for the parts outside the CDR3, the full variable domain is GAGVSQSPSNKVTEKGKDVELRCDPISGHTALYWYRQSLGQGLEFLIYFQGNSAPDKSGLPSDRFSAERTGGSVSTLTIQRTQQEDSAVYLCASSFTENNEQFFGPGTRLTVL.

This clonotype was detected many times. The chain is built from TRBV5-6 and TRBJ1-1; 7 nucleotides match TRBD1. V dropped 4 bases and J dropped 4; count of bases not matched to a gene: 7. The germline CDR1 and CDR2 sequences are SGHDT and YYEEEE. This CDR3 contains 14 residues. CDR3: CASSPTGAPTEAFF. CDR3 DNA: TGTGCCAGCAGCCCAACAGGGGCCCCCACTGAAGCTTTCTTT.

This clonotype came up a few times. The chain combines TRBV7-2 with TRBJ1-6, with 9 bases aligning to TRBD1. CDR3 size: 16 residues. The V segment lost 5 bases and the J segment 9 bases; nucleotides outside the gene matches: 11. The germline V gene has CDR1 SGHTA and CDR2 FQGNSA. CDR3 nucleotide sequence: TGTGCCAGCAGCCGAGGGACAGGGTCAGCAGGTTCACCCCTCCACTTT. Encoded protein: CASSRGTGSAGSPLHF.

The chain has TRBV6-5 and TRBJ2-7; D remains unclear. V shed 2 bases and J shed 2 bases, with 10 bases lying between them. Germline CDR1 reads MNHEY; CDR2 reads SVGAGI. The CDR3 is made up of 14 amino acids. CDR3 coding DNA: TGTGCCAGCAGTTACGGCAGAGGAGCCTACGAGCAGTACTTC. It codes for CASSYGRGAYEQYF.